One sample yielded the 26 T cell receptor beta chains listed below, sequenced in a study of T cell responses to AZD1222 COVID-19 vaccine. Clones were sequenced by immunoSEQ multiplex PCR, and TCRdb holds only the in-frame ones, with some missing. Altogether roughly 190,000 clones are present, roughly nine tenths being singletons, with the ten largest covering roughly 4%. Source: peripheral blood, taken 28 days after the second dose of the MenACWY control vaccine. The origin of the receptors is an adult who received the MenACWY meningococcal vaccine as a control.

The genes are TRBV29-1 and TRBJ1-1; TRBD1 agrees at 10 bases. V trimming: 3 bases; J trimming: 0 bases; junction bases outside the gene matches: 13. Germline-derived CDR1 and CDR2 are SQVTM and ANQGSEA. The CDR3 contains 18 residues. The CDR3 DNA follows: TGCAGCGTTGATCGAACTGCCGGGACAGGGGCGTTGAACACTGAAGCTTTCTTT. This codes for CSVDRTAGTGALNTEAFF.

The V gene is TRBV27, the J gene TRBJ1-6; 8 nucleotides match TRBD1. The ends lost 6 bases at V and 4 bases at J; junction bases unmatched: 2. The length of the CDR3 is 14 residues. Germline V gives CDR1 MNHEY, CDR2 SMNVEV (reference sequence). The CDR3 region is CASSQGAYNSPLHF. Here the CDR3 DNA reads TGTGCCAGCAGCCAGGGGGCATATAATTCACCCCTCCACTTT.

V is TRBV11-3 and J is TRBJ2-7, with D perhaps matching TRBD1 or TRBD2 (5 bases each). V dropped 5 bases and J dropped 0 bases, with 14 bases sitting between them. The CDR3 loop spans 15 amino acids. Per the germline V gene, CDR1 is SGHNT and CDR2 is YENEEA. The chain's CDR3 is CASSVYRDGSYEQYF. The CDR3, as DNA: TGTGCCAGCAGCGTGTACCGGGACGGCTCCTACGAGCAGTACTTC.

The V and J genes are TRBV7-2 and TRBJ2-2, with 12 bases lining up with TRBD2. Germline-derived CDR1 and CDR2 are SGHTA and FQGNSA. V lost 7 bases and J lost 5; bases outside the gene matches: 17. This CDR3 is 19 amino acids long. The CDR3 nucleotides read TGTGCCAGCAACCAGAGAGCACTAGCGGGAGGAGGGTGGACCGGGGAGCTGTTTTTT. This encodes CASNQRALAGGGWTGELFF.

The table lists this clone with a few counts. The chain employs TRBV10-3 and TRBJ1-2; possibly TRBD1 for D (5 bases). CDR1 and CDR2 (germline): ENHRY, SYGVKD. The CDR3 extends over 17 amino acids. Between the trimmed V and J ends, which lost 0 bases and 5 bases, there was a span of 19 bases. CDR3 sequence reads: CAISESGDTGWDYGYTF. For the CDR3, the DNA is TGTGCCATCAGTGAGTCGGGGGATACAGGATGGGATTATGGCTACACCTTC.

This rearrangement joins TRBV7-2 to TRBJ2-1, with 8 positions matching TRBD2. The CDR3 spans 14 residues. The V and J ends lost 4 bases and 2 bases, in that order; junction bases with no gene match: 1. CDR1 and CDR2 from the germline V gene are SGHTA and FQGNSA. CDR3 nucleotides: TGTGCCAGCAGCTCGGGACTAGCCTACAATGAGCAGTTCTTC. It codes for CASSSGLAYNEQFF. Variable domain in full (rest from reference TRBV7-2 and TRBJ2-1): GAGVSQSPSNKVTEKGKDVELRCDPISGHTALYWYRQSLGQGLEFLIYFQGNSAPDKSGLPSDRFSAERTGGSVSTLTIQRTQQEDSAVYLCASSSGLAYNEQFFGPGTRLTVL.

This chain uses TRBV30 with TRBJ2-2; D is unclear. This CDR3 comprises 14 residues. V shed 1 base and J shed 3 bases, with 9 bases lying between them. Germline V gene sequence: CDR1 GTSNPN, CDR2 SVGIG (reference sequence). The CDR3 DNA is TGTGCCTGGAGTGGCGACTGGTACACCGGGGAGCTGTTTTTT. This encodes CAWSGDWYTGELFF.

This chain uses TRBV6-2 or TRBV6-3 with TRBJ1-4; the D is unclear. From germline, CDR1 is MNHEY and CDR2 SVGEGT. V lost 6 bases to trimming and J lost 0 bases, with 8 bases between them. The CDR3 is made up of 14 amino acids. This CDR3 reads CASSLRSTNEKLFF. CDR3 bases: TGTGCCAGCAGCCTCAGGTCAACTAATGAAAAACTGTTTTTT.

The chain links TRBV6-6 to TRBJ2-5; 8 bases align to TRBD1. The CDR3 contains 14 residues. The germline gives CDR1 MNHNY, CDR2 SVGAGI (reference sequence). With 8 bases clipped from V and 3 bases from J, the junction kept 8 bases outside the gene matches. CDR3 residues: CASGEDRAEETQYF. As DNA, the CDR3 is TGTGCCAGCGGCGAGGACAGGGCGGAAGAGACCCAGTACTTC.

J is TRBJ2-6 and V is TRBV24-1, with D possibly matching TRBD1 (6 bases). Germline lookup yields CDR1 KGHDR and CDR2 SFDVKD. The V and J ends lost 2 bases and 4 bases respectively, with 11 bases between them. The CDR3 is 16 residues long. The DNA for the CDR3 is TGTGCCACCAGTGATTCCAGGGGAAAGGGGGCCAACGTCCTGACTTTC. Its translation: CATSDSRGKGANVLTF.

The V call is TRBV11-3, the J call TRBJ1-1; D is undetermined. This CDR3 region has 13 residues. Germline V CDR1 and CDR2: SGHNT, YENEEA. V lost 2 bases, J lost 3 bases, and 7 bases lay in between. CDR3 sequence: CASSLQVDTEAFF. DNA for the CDR3: TGTGCCAGCAGCTTACAGGTGGACACTGAAGCTTTCTTT.

The J gene is TRBJ1-1, the V gene TRBV19, with a possible D match to TRBD1 (5 bases). V gave up 5 bases and J gave up 3 bases, with 10 bases separating them. Germline V gene lookup returns CDR1 LNHDA and CDR2 SQIVND (reference sequence). The CDR3 consists of 13 residues. The DNA of the CDR3 is TGTGCCAGTAGTCCTACCAGGGACACTGAAGCTTTCTTT. Its protein is CASSPTRDTEAFF.

The chain carries TRBV7-9 and TRBJ2-1; D might be TRBD1 or TRBD2, each matching 5 bases. The CDR3 sequence is 12 residues long. Germline assignment: CDR1 SEHNR and CDR2 FQNEAQ (reference sequence). Between the trimmed V and J ends, which lost 6 bases and 11 bases, there was a span of 14 bases. The CDR3: CASRDDGGKQFF. The CDR3 nucleotides are TGTGCCAGCAGGGACGATGGGGGTAAGCAGTTCTTC.

This chain joins TRBV28 and TRBJ1-5; 7 nucleotides line up with TRBD1. Per the germline V gene, CDR1 is MDHEN and CDR2 is SYDVKM. The CDR3 contains 15 residues. V was pared by 5 bases and J by 6 bases, with 10 bases of the junction left unmatched. The CDR3 coding sequence is TGTGCCAGCAGTCTCCCCAGGGGGGGGACTCAGCCCCAGCATTTT. Encoded protein: CASSLPRGGTQPQHF.

The rearrangement links TRBV7-6 to TRBJ2-7; 10 nucleotides line up with TRBD1. Germline values: CDR1 SGHVS, CDR2 FNYEAQ. CDR3 length: 13 residues. The V and J ends lost 5 bases and 3 bases, in that order; junction bases with no gene match: 1. The CDR3 DNA is TGTGCCAGCAGCCGGACAGGGGGCTACGAGCAGTACTTC. Translation gives CASSRTGGYEQYF.

This chain uses TRBV23-1 with TRBJ1-1; D uncertain. TRBV23-1 has ORF status, its function being uncertain. The CDR3 consists of 13 residues. V lost 8 bases and J lost 10, with 20 bases in between. The CDR3 here is CASCIGPTLGAFF. The CDR3 nucleotides are TGCGCCAGCTGTATAGGCCCCACCCTTGGAGCTTTCTTT.

The chain combines TRBV19 with TRBJ1-2, with a possible D match to TRBD1 (6 bases). The CDR3 runs 14 residues. In germline, CDR1 is LNHDA, CDR2 SQIVND (reference sequence). The V end lost 7 bases, the J end lost 7 bases, and 19 bases lay between the germline ends. CDR3 protein: CASTSLLGGTGYTF. The CDR3, as DNA: TGTGCCAGTACCAGCCTACTAGGGGGGACTGGCTACACCTTC.

The chain joins TRBV7-2 to TRBJ1-1, with 8 bases fitting TRBD1. CDR3 length: 12 residues. Trimming removed 10 bases from V and 1 base from J; junction bases left unmatched: 2. The germline gives CDR1 SGHTA, CDR2 FQGNSA. The CDR3 sequence is CATGQGNTEAFF. The CDR3, as DNA: TGTGCCACCGGACAGGGGAACACTGAAGCTTTCTTT.

The V call is TRBV6-5, the J call TRBJ1-4; 7 positions agree with TRBD1. The CDR3 sequence is 15 residues long. V gave up 6 bases and J gave up 7 bases; unmatched junction bases: 11. Germline V gene data show CDR1 as MNHEY and CDR2 as SVGAGI. The chain's CDR3 is CASSFSQGEGEKLFF. In DNA, the CDR3 is TGTGCCAGCAGCTTTTCTCAGGGGGAGGGTGAAAAACTGTTTTTT.

This clone came up once. V gene TRBV19 combines with J gene TRBJ1-4; 11 bases fit TRBD1. This CDR3 spans 17 amino acids. The germline gives CDR1 LNHDA, CDR2 SQIVND (reference sequence). Trimming cost V 1 base and J 0 bases; bases outside gene matches: 1. As DNA, the CDR3 is TGTGCCAGTAGTATAGGGACAGGGGGCGCAACTAATGAAAAACTGTTTTTT. Amino acids: CASSIGTGGATNEKLFF.

This chain links TRBV9 with TRBJ2-5, with 7 nucleotides matching TRBD2. This CDR3 is 15 amino acids long. Germline V gives CDR1 SGDLS, CDR2 YYNGEE. Losses at the gene ends were 0 bases for V and 4 bases for J; bases not matched to a gene: 6. DNA for the CDR3: TGTGCCAGCAGCGTAGCGGCGGGAGTGGGAGAGACCCAGTACTTC. Translated, it gives CASSVAAGVGETQYF. Drawing the rest from reference TRBV9 and TRBJ2-5, the complete variable domain is DSGVTQTPKHLITATGQRVTLRCSPRSGDLSVYWYQQSLDQGLQFLIQYYNGEERAKGNILERFSAQQFPDLHSELNLSSLELGDSALYFCASSVAAGVGETQYFGPGTRLLVL.

V and J are TRBV14 and TRBJ2-1; 8 positions match TRBD1. Germline CDR1 and CDR2: SGHDN and FVKESK. The CDR3 is 16 residues long. Germline trimming cut 3 bases from V and 7 bases from J; bases unmatched to any gene: 11. For the CDR3, the DNA is TGTGCCAGCAGCCACCCTGGACAGGGTTTATTGAATGAGCAGTTCTTC. Protein sequence: CASSHPGQGLLNEQFF.

This sequence joins TRBV11-3 and TRBJ1-4; 11 nucleotides agree with TRBD1. After removal of 3 bases from V and 8 bases from J, the junction contained 2 bases not matched to a gene. CDR1 is SGHNT, CDR2 YENEEA, per germline. There are 14 residues in the CDR3. The DNA of the CDR3 is TGTGCCAGCAGCTTGGACAGGGGGCAAGAAAAACTGTTTTTT. Translated: CASSLDRGQEKLFF. The full variable domain, completed using reference TRBV11-3 and TRBJ1-4, is EAGVVQSPRYKIIEKKQPVAFWCNPISGHNTLYWYLQNLGQGPELLIRYENEEAVDDSQLPKDRFSAERLKGVDSTLKIQPAELGDSAVYLCASSLDRGQEKLFFGSGTQLSVL.

The chain has TRBV6-2 or TRBV6-3 and TRBJ1-2; D gene ambiguous. Germline lookup yields CDR1 MNHEY and CDR2 SVGEGT. The CDR3 is 14 residues long. V lost 0 bases and J lost 5, with 10 bases in between. The chain's CDR3 is CASSYSRVLYGYTF. The CDR3, as DNA: TGTGCCAGCAGTTACTCAAGGGTTCTATATGGCTACACCTTC.

The CDR3, as DNA: TGCGCCAGCACCTCACCGGCAGGGGAGAACACCGGGGAGCTGTTTTTT. Translating gives CASTSPAGENTGELFF. The J gene is TRBJ2-2, the V gene TRBV5-1; D is perhaps TRBD1 (6 bases). Germline V gene lookup returns CDR1 SGHRS and CDR2 YFSETQ. The V end lost 6 bases, the J end lost 1 base, and 16 bases lay between the germline ends. The CDR3 runs 16 residues.

V and J are TRBV3-1 (or the pseudogene TRBV3-2) and TRBJ1-2; no clear D. The CDR3 runs 13 residues. The germline V gene encodes CDR1 LGHDT and CDR2 YNNKEL (reference sequence). The ends were cut back, 4 bases at V and 8 bases at J, with 14 bases in the middle. In nucleotides, the CDR3 is TGTGCCAGCAGCCGGACTGTCTCGGGAGGCTACACCTTC. Amino acids: CASSRTVSGGYTF.